The 12 T cell receptor beta chains presented below share a single source sample, sequenced in a study of CD8+CD57+ T cells in acquired aplastic anemia. Investigators profiled TCR beta VDJ and CDR3 from genomic DNA template. TCRdb analysed the reads with MiXCR anew, one entry per CDR3 protein. This sample has about 220,000 distinct CDR3 sequences; 30% to 35% occur once, and the top ten carry 1% to 1.3%. Sequencing input: sorted CD4+, CD8+, or CD8+CD57+ T cells (not recorded which) from PBMCs. Receptors originate from a human donor in good health, serving as a control.

With respect to this clonotype: One junction end disagrees with the germline gene, perhaps due to a read error. The rearrangement joins TRBV2 to TRBJ1-4; 7 bases line up with TRBD1. Germline assignment: CDR1 SNHLY and CDR2 FYNNEI. The CDR3 contains 11 residues. CDR3 loop: CASREGQVLFF. CDR3 bases: TGTGCCAGCAGGGAAGGACAGGTACTGTTTTTT.

This clonotype has at least ten counts. This chain uses TRBV19 with TRBJ1-2, with TRBD1 identical over 7 bases. This CDR3 contains 15 residues. Trimming took 2 bases from V and 0 from J; bases not matched to a gene: 3. Germline CDR1 LNHDA, CDR2 SQIVND (reference sequence). Written as DNA, the CDR3 is TGTGCCAGTAGTATAACAGGGGTTTCTAACTATGGCTACACCTTC. Translated: CASSITGVSNYGYTF.

J is TRBJ2-7 and V is TRBV15; a possible D gene is TRBD1 (6 bases). Germline loops: CDR1 LNHNV, CDR2 YYDKDF (reference sequence). The CDR3 sequence is 16 residues long. Trimming took off 5 bases at V and 3 bases at J, with 20 bases between the two ends. The CDR3 coding sequence is TGTGCCACCAGCTCCCACAGTCCAGGGGACGGCTACGAGCAGTACTTC. It codes for CATSSHSPGDGYEQYF.

This clonotype occurred once. With a much larger clone just one base away, this may be a read error. The rearrangement links TRBV12-3 or TRBV12-4 to TRBJ1-5; D remains ambiguous. V was cut by 4 bases and J by 9 bases, with 7 bases left in between. The CDR3 is 11 residues long. Here the CDR3 reads CASSSGGPQHF. DNA for the CDR3: TGTGCCAGCAGTTCAGGAGGGCCCCAGCATTTT.

This sequence joins TRBV28 and TRBJ2-1; D remains unclear. Trimming pared 8 bases from V and 0 bases from J, leaving 23 bases between. The V gene's germline CDR1 is MDHEN and CDR2 SYDVKM. The length of the CDR3 is 18 residues. CDR3 coding DNA: TGTGCCAGCCGAAAAAGACAAGGCAGTAAACTCTCCTACAATGAGCAGTTCTTC. Its translation is CASRKRQGSKLSYNEQFF.

In its sample, this clonotype was seen many times. The chain carries TRBV19 and TRBJ1-5; 9 positions match TRBD1. From germline, CDR1 is LNHDA and CDR2 SQIVND (reference sequence). With 4 bases clipped from V and 4 bases from J, the junction kept 5 bases outside the gene matches. This CDR3 has 15 amino acids. The chain's CDR3 is CASSTGTGSNQPQHF. CDR3 bases: TGTGCCAGTAGTACCGGGACAGGGAGTAATCAGCCCCAGCATTTT.

This clonotype showed up just once. The rearrangement links TRBV25-1 to TRBJ2-1; 10 bases match TRBD2. After removal of 4 bases from V and 6 bases from J, the junction contained 6 bases not matched to a gene. The CDR3 length is 15 residues. Germline V lookup: CDR1 MGHDK, CDR2 SYGVNS. DNA of the CDR3: TGTGCCAGCAGTGTTTTAACTAGCGGGACCAATGAGCAGTTCTTC. This gives the protein CASSVLTSGTNEQFF.

This clonotype was seen a few times. The chain links TRBV3-1 to TRBJ2-7; D remains unclear. Germline V gene data show CDR1 as LGHDT and CDR2 as YNNKEL (reference sequence). Deletions cut 3 bases from V and 3 bases from J, with 9 bases between. The CDR3 contains 13 residues. In DNA form, the CDR3 reads TGTGCCAGCAGCCAGTTCAACGACTACGAGCAGTACTTC. Residues: CASSQFNDYEQYF.

This clonotype was seen at least ten times. The V gene is TRBV20-1, the J gene TRBJ2-5; D is perhaps TRBD1 (6 bases). Trimming stripped 3 bases from V and 4 bases from J, with 18 bases between. The CDR3 has 15 residues. The germline V gene encodes CDR1 DFQATT and CDR2 SNEGSKA (reference sequence). The CDR3 is CSASGQGNLIETQYF. The CDR3 DNA reads TGCAGTGCTAGCGGGCAGGGGAATTTGATAGAGACCCAGTACTTC.

This clonotype came up many times. This chain uses TRBV6-1 with TRBJ1-6; 8 nucleotides align to TRBD1. J was trimmed by 9 bases and V by 5 bases; bases with no gene match: 6. The CDR3 runs to 14 residues. Germline lookup yields CDR1 MNHNS and CDR2 SASEGT. CDR3 DNA: TGTGCCAGCAGTCCAGGACAGGGAGGTTCACCCCTCCACTTT. This codes for CASSPGQGGSPLHF.

As regards this clonotype: This clone may be a read error of a much larger clone one base away. The V gene is TRBV20-1, the J gene TRBJ1-2, with D unresolved. The CDR3 is 12 residues long. Looked up from germline, CDR1 is DFQATT and CDR2 is SNEGSKA (reference sequence). CDR3 in DNA: TGCGGTGCTAGCCCGGATCTGTATGGCTACACCTTC. Amino acids: CGASPDLYGYTF.

This clonotype was seen at least ten times. The chain uses TRBV10-3 and TRBJ2-1; TRBD2 matches at 8 bases. From germline, CDR1 is ENHRY and CDR2 SYGVKD. The CDR3 loop spans 14 amino acids. The trim removed 10 bases at V and 4 bases at J, leaving 9 bases unmatched. CDR3 sequence (DNA): TGTGCCACAACCGGGACTAGTCCTTACAATGAGCAGTTCTTC. This encodes CATTGTSPYNEQFF.